The sequence of this TCR beta chain was determined in a study of T cells after yellow fever vaccination (dated by TCRdb to the late 2010s). Context from the whole study: The SMART-Seq v4 Ultra Low Input RNA kit was used to prepare libraries from fractions with low cell numbers. Blood samples were taken at several timepoints before and after primary and secondary immunization, and bulk PBMC replicates and cell subsets were isolated. The cohort comprised two healthy male donors, one aged 18 to 29 and one aged 30 to 40 years. To track T-cell clones before and after primary and booster YFV17D yellow fever vaccination, bulk TCR alpha and beta repertoires were sequenced longitudinally.

V sheds 7 bases and J sheds 1 base, leaving 10 bases between their ends. The CDR3 runs 13 residues from the cysteine to the phenylalanine. The CDR3 DNA has 39 bases and is translated from base 1. This clonotype came up a few times. Its binding antigen is unknown. Base qualities are not recorded, but no much larger clone differs from it by a single base. Sequenced using an Illumina NovaSeq 6000. TCR cDNA was synthesized by 5'RACE template switching, which introduced a universal primer site and unique molecular identifiers. Priming of cDNA synthesis was performed from both the TCR alpha and TCR beta constant segments. Two PCR steps were used to amplify libraries, with sample barcodes and sequencing adapters being added in the second step. Sequencing of libraries was performed on Illumina HiSeq 2500 (2x100 bp) or NovaSeq (2x150 bp). The published analysis was carried out like this. MIGEC was used to demultiplex reads and collapse the reads into UMI consensus sequences, and MiXCR was used for V(D)J alignment. Clonotypes responding to the vaccine were identified with edgeR on replicate PBMC samples, with the criteria of FDR below 0.01 and a log2 fold change above 5 up to day 15. Each bulk clonotype was labeled CD4 or CD8 based on which sequenced repertoire, CD4 or CD8, contained the clonotype at higher abundance. The public reads were quality trimmed at Q25 with fastp and then assembled into clones with MiXCR by TCRdb, keeping productive beta chains. Identical CDR3 protein sequences are pooled into one entry, listed with their most common genes and DNA. Here the V and J calls rest on TCRdb's processing, not on the authors' analysis. This sample is represented by 150,000 to 200,000 distinct CDR3 sequences; around 9% of them were singletons. Roughly 36% of the sample goes to the ten largest clones.

The sample's treatment or condition label, decoded: live attenuated yellow fever vaccine strain. PBMCs were isolated from peripheral blood using a standard Ficoll-Paque protocol. CD4 and CD8 T-cell fractions were isolated with Dynabeads CD4 and CD8 positive selection kits. TriZol was used to extract RNA from bulk PBMCs, from CD4 and CD8 fractions, and from dextramer-positive and dextramer-negative fractions. What the authors observed across the whole study: A small fraction of clonotypes appeared in both the CD4 and CD8 compartments, likely as a result of convergent recombination. Computational filtering was needed because FACS-sorted repertoires could contain abundant contaminating clonotypes from the bulk population. Most clones expanded after primary vaccination were re-detected after the booster (96% of CD4 and more than 70% of CD8), suggesting broad memory maintenance. Compared with the primary T-cell response, the secondary T-cell response was faster but weaker, reaching its peak on day 5 rather than on day 15. The study included only a couple of donors, which limits how far the findings can be generalized.

In this chain, TRBV12-3 or TRBV12-4 is recombined with TRBJ1-1; the D gene is perhaps TRBD1, from 5 matching bases. The specimen was CD8+ T cells sorted from PBMCs, collected 45 days after the yellow fever booster vaccination. The sequence derives from a man in his late teens or twenties who received the YFV17D yellow fever vaccine. The sequenced DNA is TGTGCCAGCACTTCGGGGGGGAACACTGAAGCTTTCTTT. It specifies CASTSGGNTEAFF.